This T cell receptor beta chain comes out of a study of T cell repertoires in cytomegalovirus infection. Each CDR3 protein is one row after TCRdb ran MiXCR on the reads. The sample contains approximately 120,000 distinct CDR3 sequences, around 31% of which appear only once. Concerning this clonotype: Its antigen is still unknown.

The sample was CD8+ T cells from cultured PBMCs, taken from culture after CMV antigen stimulation. This receptor was taken from a human donor in good health (CMV status not recorded). Some clones in this sample may be carry-over from other donors' samples.

CDR3 sequence (DNA): TGTGCCAGCAGTTTAGGGACAGGGTGGGACGAGCAGTACTTC. It encodes CASSLGTGWDEQYF. The V gene is TRBV27, the J gene TRBJ2-7, with 9 bases lining up with TRBD1. Germline CDR1 reads MNHEY; CDR2 reads SMNVEV (reference sequence). The J segment lost 5 bases and the V segment lost 2 bases, leaving 4 bases of the junction unmatched. This CDR3 contains 14 residues.